This entry lists 19 T cell receptor beta chains sequenced from one sample in a study of CD8 T cells in ankylosing spondylitis. Findings and caveats of the study: A TCR beta motif made of about 8 highly homologous variants seemed typical of ankylosing spondylitis blood.

TCRdb re-called the 5' RACE reads with MiXCR, one entry per CDR3 protein. In the table there are about 540,000 distinct CDR3 sequences, roughly an eighth of which are singletons. Antigen specificity for these receptors is unknown. The specimen was blood, either unsorted or a sorted T cell fraction (not recorded which). The receptors shown here come from a male donor with ankylosing spondylitis.

V gene TRBV20-1 combines with J gene TRBJ1-6, with 8 nucleotides matching TRBD1. The CDR3 is made up of 14 amino acids. CDR1 and CDR2 from the germline V gene are DFQATT and SNEGSKA (reference sequence). Losses at the gene ends were 6 bases for V and 7 bases for J; bases not matched to a gene: 8. DNA for the CDR3: TGCAGTGCCCGGACAGGGCTACGGAATTCACCCCTCCACTTT. Its translation is CSARTGLRNSPLHF.

This rearrangement joins TRBV12-3 or TRBV12-4 to TRBJ2-1, with TRBD2 identical over 10 bases. The CDR3 is 15 amino acids. Trimming at V came to 5 bases and at J to 5 bases, leaving 6 bases not matched to a gene. The CDR3 DNA follows: TGTGCCAGCAGTAAAACTAGCGGGGATCACAATGAGCAGTTCTTC. It translates to CASSKTSGDHNEQFF.

This sequence joins TRBV21-1 and TRBJ2-1; TRBD1 is the table's D call and was not checked against the DNA. TRBV21-1 is a recognized pseudogene. This CDR3 is 20 amino acids long. The CDR3 region is CASSKALYYPLGEISIEQFF. The CDR3 nucleotides read TGTGCCAGCAGCAAAGCGCTTTATTACCCCCTGGGGGAGATCAGCATCGAGCAGTTCTTC.

In this sample, this clonotype turned up a few times. V is TRBV12-3 or TRBV12-4 and J is TRBJ1-6; possibly TRBD1 for D (6 bases). This CDR3 comprises 14 residues. With 6 bases removed from V and 10 bases from J, the gap between germline ends came to 16 bases. In DNA, the CDR3 is TGTGCCAGCAGCTCGACAGGTTTTGGGTCACCCCTCCACTTT. As protein: CASSSTGFGSPLHF.

Ten or more counts support this clonotype. The rearrangement joins TRBV5-1 to TRBJ2-3; unclear D gene. The CDR3 is made up of 16 amino acids. Germline loops: CDR1 SGHRS, CDR2 YFSETQ. Trimming cost V 5 bases and J 4 bases, with 20 bases left between them. The CDR3, as DNA: TGCGCCAGCAGAAGACGTGCCTTACAAGTCCCAGATACGCAGTATTTT. Translating it yields CASRRRALQVPDTQYF.

This sequence joins TRBV2 and TRBJ1-2, with a tentative D call TRBD1 (5 bases). CDR3 size: 13 residues. Germline CDR1 reads SNHLY; CDR2 reads FYNNEI. V lost 3 bases, J lost 7 bases, and 12 bases lay in between. In nucleotides, the CDR3 is TGTGCCAGCAGTGATCCAGGGACTGGTGGCTACACCTTC. It encodes CASSDPGTGGYTF.

This clonotype was observed a handful of times. This rearrangement joins TRBV7-9 to TRBJ2-7; 8 nucleotides agree with TRBD2. Trimming took 3 bases from V and 5 from J; bases not matched to a gene: 3. The CDR3 consists of 13 residues. Germline CDR1 reads SEHNR; CDR2 reads FQNEAQ (reference sequence). CDR3 loop: CASSFSGGDEQYF. Written as DNA, the CDR3 is TGTGCCAGCAGCTTTTCGGGGGGGGACGAGCAGTACTTC. Together with reference TRBV7-9 and TRBJ2-7, the CDR3 gives the full variable domain: DTGVSQNPRHKITKRGQNVTFRCDPISEHNRLYWYRQTLGQGPEFLTYFQNEAQLEKSRLLSDRFSAERPKGSFSTLEIQRTEQGDSAMYLCASSFSGGDEQYFGPGTRLTVT.

This clonotype was picked up many times. The chain has TRBV12-3 or TRBV12-4 and TRBJ1-1; a possible D gene is TRBD1 (5 bases). With 7 bases removed from V and 0 bases from J, the gap between germline ends came to 12 bases. This CDR3 has 14 amino acids. The CDR3 DNA is TGTGCCAGCACCGCCCGGGGGATGAACACTGAAGCTTTCTTT. Protein: CASTARGMNTEAFF.

The V call is TRBV5-6, the J call TRBJ2-3; D uncertain. Trimming shortened V by 2 bases and J by 5 bases, and 18 bases separated the two germline ends. This CDR3 is built from 16 residues. Germline V gives CDR1 SGHDT, CDR2 YYEEEE. The CDR3 DNA sequence: TGTGCCAGCAGCTTCTTGCTGAGACCCGTCGGAGATACGCAGTATTTT. Its translation: CASSFLLRPVGDTQYF.

This clonotype was observed many times. V and J are TRBV12-3 or TRBV12-4 and TRBJ2-1, with a possible D match to TRBD1 (6 bases). With 6 bases removed from V and 10 bases from J, the gap between germline ends came to 13 bases. CDR3 length: 12 amino acids. The CDR3 bases are TGTGCCAGCAGGTACATTAGGGGGGAGCAGTTCTTC. Translating gives CASRYIRGEQFF.

There are a few counts of this clonotype. This sequence joins TRBV15 and TRBJ2-7, with 8 bases matching TRBD2. This CDR3 contains 14 residues. Germline V gene data show CDR1 as LNHNV and CDR2 as YYDKDF (reference sequence). J was trimmed by 0 bases and V by 8 bases; bases with no gene match: 6. The CDR3 region is CATGSGTSSYEQYF. The CDR3 DNA sequence: TGTGCCACCGGTAGCGGGACCTCCTCCTACGAGCAGTACTTC.

This clonotype was seen ten or more times. The J gene is TRBJ2-3, the V gene TRBV15; D uncertain. Germline loops: CDR1 LNHNV, CDR2 YYDKDF (reference sequence). Deletions cut 3 bases from V and 4 bases from J, with 5 bases between. The CDR3 length is 12 residues. DNA of the CDR3: TGTGCCACCAGCAGGTTAGCAGATACGCAGTATTTT. Translating it yields CATSRLADTQYF.

This clonotype was counted a few times. The chain has TRBV15 and TRBJ2-7; 7 bases are shared with TRBD1. This CDR3 contains 13 residues. Unmatched junction bases numbered 8, after V lost 3 bases and J lost 9 bases. Germline CDR1 LNHNV, CDR2 YYDKDF (reference sequence). The CDR3 DNA sequence: TGTGCCACCAGCAGGGACGAGGGGGCCCGGCAGTACTTC. It codes for CATSRDEGARQYF.

This clonotype was counted a few times. V and J are TRBV11-2 and TRBJ1-5; possibly TRBD1 for D (5 bases). V lost 3 bases and J 0 bases, leaving 12 bases between the germline ends. CDR1 is SGHAT, CDR2 FQNNGV, per germline. CDR3 length equals 16 residues. In nucleotides, the CDR3 is TGTGCCAGCAGCTTCGGGACGGCGTATAGCAATCAGCCCCAGCATTTT. It is translated as CASSFGTAYSNQPQHF.

This clonotype was picked up many times. The V gene is TRBV20-1, the J gene TRBJ2-1; D gene ambiguous. CDR3 length equals 12 residues. The germline gives CDR1 DFQATT, CDR2 SNEGSKA (reference sequence). Trimming left V 6 bases short and J 8 bases short, with 14 bases between. The DNA for the CDR3 is TGCAGTGCGCCTCAGGTAACGGATGAGCAGTTCTTC. Translated: CSAPQVTDEQFF.

This clonotype was observed many times. The chain employs TRBV14 and TRBJ1-1, with D hard to call. Trimming left V 6 bases short and J 0 bases short, with 8 bases between. CDR1 is SGHDN, CDR2 FVKESK, per germline. The CDR3 length is 13 residues. Written as DNA, the CDR3 is TGTGCCAGCAGTCGTTTCATGAACACTGAAGCTTTCTTT. Residues: CASSRFMNTEAFF. Combining the CDR3 with reference TRBV14 and TRBJ1-1 gives the whole variable domain EAGVTQFPSHSVIEKGQTVTLRCDPISGHDNLYWYRRVMGKEIKFLLHFVKESKQDESGMPNNRFLAERTGGTYSTLKVQPAELEDSGVYFCASSRFMNTEAFFGQGTRLTVV.

This clonotype has at least ten counts. The CDR3 sequence is CASSLAGTSGSDTGELFF. The CDR3 DNA sequence: TGTGCCAGCAGCTTAGCGGGGACTAGCGGGAGTGACACCGGGGAGCTGTTTTTT. The chain recombines TRBV7-6 with TRBJ2-2; 14 bases match TRBD2. Germline CDR1 and CDR2: SGHVS and FNYEAQ. The ends lost 0 bases at V and 3 bases at J; junction bases unmatched: 3. This CDR3 is 18 amino acids long.

This clonotype was seen a few times. V and J are TRBV12-3 or TRBV12-4 and TRBJ2-7; tentatively, D is TRBD2 (6 bases). This CDR3 region has 13 residues. V gave up 3 bases and J gave up 5 bases, with 11 bases separating them. CDR3 DNA sequence: TGTGCCAGCAGTTTGGGCGGGGATAACGAGCAGTACTTC. Translated: CASSLGGDNEQYF.

A few counts support this clonotype. The chain has TRBV10-3 and TRBJ2-3, with D possibly TRBD2 on 7 matching bases. The CDR3 is made up of 16 amino acids. Between the trimmed V and J ends, which lost 3 bases and 1 base, there was a span of 14 bases. Germline values: CDR1 ENHRY, CDR2 SYGVKD. The CDR3 bases are TGTGCCATCAGTGATCAAGGCGGGGGCCGCACAGATACGCAGTATTTT. Its translation: CAISDQGGGRTDTQYF.